The sequence of this T cell receptor beta chain was determined in a study of a mutant IDH1 vaccine in newly diagnosed glioma. Turning to the study itself: Once 4-6 weeks had passed after radiotherapy alone, vaccination started, or it started with temozolomide cycles.

Time point given: week 47, end of study. Doses of 300 ug of mutant IDH1 20-mer peptide were given with topical imiquimod. Germline CDR1 reads SGHTA; CDR2 reads FQGNSA. The CDR3 is 13 amino acids. The ends were cut back, 2 bases at V and 3 bases at J, with 6 bases in the middle. TCRdb's copy holds only in-frame clones and misses some; the assay was immunoSEQ multiplex PCR. Altogether about 24,000 clones are present, 84% being singletons, with the ten largest covering roughly 2.8%. This clone was picked up one time. The antigen remains unidentified. The chain joins TRBV7-2 to TRBJ2-3; D is unresolved. The sequence was obtained from a man aged 35 to 55 with glioma. The input for sequencing was PBMCs, taken from a glioma patient whose treatment included an IDH1 peptide vaccine. Here the CDR3 reads CASSLPETDTQYF. As DNA, the CDR3 is TGTGCCAGCAGCTTACCTGAAACAGATACGCAGTATTTT.